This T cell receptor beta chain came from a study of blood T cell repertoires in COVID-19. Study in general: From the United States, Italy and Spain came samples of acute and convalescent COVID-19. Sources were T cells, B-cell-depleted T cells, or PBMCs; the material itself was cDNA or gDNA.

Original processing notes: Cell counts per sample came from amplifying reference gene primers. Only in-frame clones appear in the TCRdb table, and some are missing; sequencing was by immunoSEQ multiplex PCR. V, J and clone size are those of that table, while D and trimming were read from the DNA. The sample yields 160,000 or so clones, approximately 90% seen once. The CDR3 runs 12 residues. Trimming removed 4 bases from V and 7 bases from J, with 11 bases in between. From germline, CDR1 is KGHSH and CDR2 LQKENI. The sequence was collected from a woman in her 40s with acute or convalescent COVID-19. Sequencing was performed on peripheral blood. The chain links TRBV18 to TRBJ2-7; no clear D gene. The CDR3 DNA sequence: TGTGCCAGCTCACGCCTCCTACGAGAGCAGTACTTC. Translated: CASSRLLREQYF. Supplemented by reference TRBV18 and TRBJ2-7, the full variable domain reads NAGVMQNPRHLVRRRGQEARLRCSPMKGHSHVYWYRQLPEEGLKFMVYLQKENIIDESGMPKERFSAEFPKEGPSILRIQQVVRGDSAAYFCASSRLLREQYFGPGTRLTVT.